The next 18 T cell receptor beta chains were all read from a single sample in a study of identifying expanded T cells in peripheral blood. The method was immunoSEQ multiplex PCR; TCRdb's version includes in-frame clones alone and lacks a portion of them. The data show around 84,000 clones, 70% to 90% seen once. Sequenced: blood. Every receptor here comes from a person aged 18-70 years in good health.

The chain has TRBV9 and TRBJ2-5, with D unclear. CDR3 length: 14 residues. Germline CDR1 is SGDLS and CDR2 is YYNGEE. V was shortened by 4 bases and J by 3 bases, with 13 bases between the two germline ends. In DNA form, the CDR3 reads TGTGCCAGCAGCACCCGACCAGAAGAAGAGACCCAGTACTTC. Translation: CASSTRPEEETQYF.

This chain uses TRBV19 with TRBJ2-7; D not certain. The CDR3 is made up of 14 amino acids. V shed 5 bases and J shed 7 bases, with 18 bases lying between them. Germline assignment: CDR1 LNHDA and CDR2 SQIVND (reference sequence). CDR3 region: CASSATSRAAEQYF. The CDR3 DNA follows: TGTGCCAGTAGTGCCACAAGCCGGGCAGCAGAGCAGTACTTC.

V and J are TRBV7-2 and TRBJ2-1, with D perhaps TRBD1 (5 bases). The CDR3 is 13 residues long. The germline V gene encodes CDR1 SGHTA and CDR2 FQGNSA. Deletions cut 4 bases from V and 11 bases from J, with 15 bases between. The CDR3 here is CASSSGIALQQFF. The CDR3 DNA reads TGTGCCAGCAGCTCAGGGATCGCGCTTCAGCAGTTCTTC.

This clone was counted a few times. This chain connects TRBV30 to TRBJ1-6; D is unresolved. The CDR3 spans 15 residues. The germline gives CDR1 GTSNPN, CDR2 SVGIG (reference sequence). Between the trimmed V and J ends, which lost 0 bases and 0 bases, there was a span of 6 bases. This CDR3 is CAWSVTSSYNSPLHF. CDR3 DNA sequence: TGTGCCTGGAGTGTTACAAGCTCCTATAATTCACCCCTCCACTTT.

This clone was seen just once. The V call is TRBV6-1, the J call TRBJ2-6, with TRBD1 identical over 9 bases. With 3 bases clipped from V and 2 bases from J, the junction kept 8 bases outside the gene matches. Germline CDR1 MNHNS, CDR2 SASEGT. The CDR3 length is 18 residues. CDR3 protein: CASSDLLGTGTGANVLTF. The CDR3 nucleotides are TGTGCCAGCAGTGACCTCCTAGGGACAGGGACTGGGGCCAACGTCCTGACTTTC.

The CDR3 region is CASSRTRDRNQPQHF. The CDR3 DNA reads as TGTGCCAGTAGTAGAACCCGGGACAGAAATCAGCCCCAGCATTTT. This chain uses TRBV19 with TRBJ1-5; 7 nucleotides agree with TRBD1. V trimming: 4 bases; J trimming: 4 bases; junction bases outside the gene matches: 7. The CDR3 covers 15 residues. CDR1 and CDR2 from the germline V gene are LNHDA and SQIVND (reference sequence).

This chain connects TRBV19 to TRBJ1-4, with 7 bases identical to TRBD1. The CDR3 contains 14 residues. The J segment lost 5 bases and the V segment lost 3 bases, leaving 3 bases of the junction unmatched. Germline lookup yields CDR1 LNHDA and CDR2 SQIVND (reference sequence). The CDR3, as DNA: TGTGCCAGTAGTATTCAAGGGGGCAATGAAAAACTGTTTTTT. Amino acids: CASSIQGGNEKLFF.

The V gene is TRBV20-1, the J gene TRBJ2-7; a possible D gene is TRBD1 (5 bases). With 7 bases removed from V and 5 bases from J, the gap between germline ends came to 6 bases. Germline CDR1 and CDR2: DFQATT and SNEGSKA (reference sequence). The CDR3 has 9 residues. Here the CDR3 reads CSVGDEQYF. CDR3 coding DNA: TGCAGTGTAGGGGACGAGCAGTACTTC.

This clone was recorded only once. The chain carries TRBV5-1 and TRBJ1-1; D is possibly TRBD1 (6 bases). Trimming removed 3 bases from V and 1 base from J, with 10 bases in between. There are 14 residues in the CDR3. Germline-derived CDR1 and CDR2 are SGHRS and YFSETQ. The CDR3 region has the DNA TGCGCCAGCAGCTCCTCGGGACAGAACACTGAAGCTTTCTTT. It specifies CASSSSGQNTEAFF.

For the CDR3, the DNA is TGTGCTAGTGGTTTGGTTTCAGGGAGTTATCCTGAAGCTTTCTTT. Amino acid sequence: CASGLVSGSYPEAFF. The chain links TRBV12-5 to TRBJ1-1, with D tentatively TRBD1 (5 bases). CDR1 LGHNT and CDR2 FRNRAP come from the germline V gene. Trimming cost V 0 bases and J 6 bases, with 14 bases left between them. There are 15 residues in the CDR3.

The chain has TRBV9 and TRBJ2-1, with a weak D call TRBD2 (6 bases). Trimming left V 4 bases short and J 10 bases short, with 9 bases between. Germline V lookup: CDR1 SGDLS, CDR2 YYNGEE. The CDR3 is 11 residues long. In DNA, the CDR3 is TGTGCCAGCAGCAAGGGGAGGGAGCAGTTCTTC. This translates into CASSKGREQFF.

The chain couples TRBV30 to TRBJ1-2, with D perhaps matching TRBD1 (5 bases). V gave up 4 bases and J gave up 8 bases, with 14 bases separating them. The CDR3 runs to 12 residues. Germline-derived CDR1 and CDR2 are GTSNPN and SVGIG (reference sequence). CDR3 in amino acids: CAWIRDLGGYTF. The CDR3 nucleotides read TGTGCCTGGATCCGGGACCTGGGAGGCTACACCTTC.

V is TRBV2 and J is TRBJ1-2; 11 positions match TRBD1. The V gene's germline CDR1 is SNHLY and CDR2 FYNNEI. The CDR3 totals 15 residues. J lost 4 bases, V lost 6 bases, and 7 bases had no gene match. The CDR3 sequence: CASRSTGTGGYGYTF. The CDR3 region has the DNA TGTGCCAGCAGGTCGACCGGGACAGGGGGCTATGGCTACACCTTC. Full variable domain (missing parts from reference TRBV2 and TRBJ1-2): EPEVTQTPSHQVTQMGQEVILRCVPISNHLYFYWYRQILGQKVEFLVSFYNNEISEKSEIFDDQFSVERPDGSNFTLKIRSTKLEDSAMYFCASRSTGTGGYGYTFGSGTRLTVV.

This rearrangement joins TRBV11-3 to TRBJ1-1; weak D call: TRBD1 (5 bases). Trimming took 1 base from V and 0 from J, leaving 9 bases between them. CDR1 is SGHNT, CDR2 YENEEA, per germline. This CDR3 is built from 15 residues. The CDR3 loop reads CASSLGGALNTEAFF. DNA of the CDR3: TGTGCCAGCAGCTTAGGTGGGGCGTTGAACACTGAAGCTTTCTTT. The full variable domain, completed using reference TRBV11-3 and TRBJ1-1, is EAGVVQSPRYKIIEKKQPVAFWCNPISGHNTLYWYLQNLGQGPELLIRYENEEAVDDSQLPKDRFSAERLKGVDSTLKIQPAELGDSAVYLCASSLGGALNTEAFFGQGTRLTVV.

The chain joins TRBV7-9 to TRBJ1-2, with unresolved D. Per germline, CDR1 SEHNR and CDR2 FQNEAQ (reference sequence). CDR3 length equals 17 residues. The V end lost 3 bases, the J end lost 0 bases, and 17 bases lay between the germline ends. The CDR3 loop reads CASSLHLTFRTNYGYTF. As DNA, the CDR3 is TGTGCCAGCAGCTTGCACCTCACGTTTCGAACTAACTATGGCTACACCTTC. The entire variable domain, with the rest obtained from reference TRBV7-9 and TRBJ1-2, is as follows: DTGVSQNPRHKITKRGQNVTFRCDPISEHNRLYWYRQTLGQGPEFLTYFQNEAQLEKSRLLSDRFSAERPKGSFSTLEIQRTEQGDSAMYLCASSLHLTFRTNYGYTFGSGTRLTVV.

This chain links TRBV5-1 with TRBJ1-5; unclear D gene. Deletions cut 1 base from V and 6 bases from J, with 8 bases between. Germline V lookup: CDR1 SGHRS, CDR2 YFSETQ. This CDR3 spans 13 amino acids. The CDR3 region has the DNA TGCGCCAGCAGCTTGAAGGGCGGTCAGCCCCAGCATTTT. Translation gives CASSLKGGQPQHF.

This clone was seen only once. V usage is TRBV19 and J usage is TRBJ1-6; no clear D. Trimming removed 6 bases from V and 1 base from J, with 10 bases in between. Germline-derived CDR1 and CDR2 are LNHDA and SQIVND (reference sequence). The CDR3 has 15 amino acids. The chain's CDR3 is CASSLAESYNSPLHF. DNA for the CDR3: TGTGCCAGTAGCCTTGCAGAATCCTATAATTCACCCCTCCACTTT.

The chain joins TRBV7-9 to TRBJ2-2; 10 nucleotides line up with TRBD1. The germline V gene has CDR1 SEHNR and CDR2 FQNEAQ (reference sequence). V dropped 4 bases and J dropped 3; count of bases not matched to a gene: 5. The CDR3 consists of 16 residues. CDR3 sequence reads: CASSSRDRGYTGELFF. The DNA of the CDR3 is TGTGCCAGCAGCTCCCGGGACAGGGGATACACCGGGGAGCTGTTTTTT.